The entry below gives a single T cell receptor (beta chain) sequence along with its context. Germline V gives CDR1 SGHNT, CDR2 YYREEE (reference sequence). The junction had 3 bases not matched to a gene; V was cut back by 4 bases and J by 5 bases. This CDR3 spans 12 amino acids. This specimen comes from a study of shared T cell receptors in the human thymus. TCRdb's table, derived via immunoSEQ multiplex PCR, lists solely in-frame clones and lacks some. The sample has roughly 550,000 clones; about four fifths are singletons. The data also belong to a second study, concerning human thymus T cells. That source notes: A high degree of thymic repertoire overlap among unrelated individuals was reported in related research.

This receptor was identified in a boy under three years old with a congenital heart defect. The sample was thymocytes. V gene TRBV5-4 combines with J gene TRBJ2-7; 7 positions match TRBD2. Written as DNA, the CDR3 is TGTGCCAGCAGCCCGGGAGGAGACGAGCAGTACTTC. Its translation: CASSPGGDEQYF.